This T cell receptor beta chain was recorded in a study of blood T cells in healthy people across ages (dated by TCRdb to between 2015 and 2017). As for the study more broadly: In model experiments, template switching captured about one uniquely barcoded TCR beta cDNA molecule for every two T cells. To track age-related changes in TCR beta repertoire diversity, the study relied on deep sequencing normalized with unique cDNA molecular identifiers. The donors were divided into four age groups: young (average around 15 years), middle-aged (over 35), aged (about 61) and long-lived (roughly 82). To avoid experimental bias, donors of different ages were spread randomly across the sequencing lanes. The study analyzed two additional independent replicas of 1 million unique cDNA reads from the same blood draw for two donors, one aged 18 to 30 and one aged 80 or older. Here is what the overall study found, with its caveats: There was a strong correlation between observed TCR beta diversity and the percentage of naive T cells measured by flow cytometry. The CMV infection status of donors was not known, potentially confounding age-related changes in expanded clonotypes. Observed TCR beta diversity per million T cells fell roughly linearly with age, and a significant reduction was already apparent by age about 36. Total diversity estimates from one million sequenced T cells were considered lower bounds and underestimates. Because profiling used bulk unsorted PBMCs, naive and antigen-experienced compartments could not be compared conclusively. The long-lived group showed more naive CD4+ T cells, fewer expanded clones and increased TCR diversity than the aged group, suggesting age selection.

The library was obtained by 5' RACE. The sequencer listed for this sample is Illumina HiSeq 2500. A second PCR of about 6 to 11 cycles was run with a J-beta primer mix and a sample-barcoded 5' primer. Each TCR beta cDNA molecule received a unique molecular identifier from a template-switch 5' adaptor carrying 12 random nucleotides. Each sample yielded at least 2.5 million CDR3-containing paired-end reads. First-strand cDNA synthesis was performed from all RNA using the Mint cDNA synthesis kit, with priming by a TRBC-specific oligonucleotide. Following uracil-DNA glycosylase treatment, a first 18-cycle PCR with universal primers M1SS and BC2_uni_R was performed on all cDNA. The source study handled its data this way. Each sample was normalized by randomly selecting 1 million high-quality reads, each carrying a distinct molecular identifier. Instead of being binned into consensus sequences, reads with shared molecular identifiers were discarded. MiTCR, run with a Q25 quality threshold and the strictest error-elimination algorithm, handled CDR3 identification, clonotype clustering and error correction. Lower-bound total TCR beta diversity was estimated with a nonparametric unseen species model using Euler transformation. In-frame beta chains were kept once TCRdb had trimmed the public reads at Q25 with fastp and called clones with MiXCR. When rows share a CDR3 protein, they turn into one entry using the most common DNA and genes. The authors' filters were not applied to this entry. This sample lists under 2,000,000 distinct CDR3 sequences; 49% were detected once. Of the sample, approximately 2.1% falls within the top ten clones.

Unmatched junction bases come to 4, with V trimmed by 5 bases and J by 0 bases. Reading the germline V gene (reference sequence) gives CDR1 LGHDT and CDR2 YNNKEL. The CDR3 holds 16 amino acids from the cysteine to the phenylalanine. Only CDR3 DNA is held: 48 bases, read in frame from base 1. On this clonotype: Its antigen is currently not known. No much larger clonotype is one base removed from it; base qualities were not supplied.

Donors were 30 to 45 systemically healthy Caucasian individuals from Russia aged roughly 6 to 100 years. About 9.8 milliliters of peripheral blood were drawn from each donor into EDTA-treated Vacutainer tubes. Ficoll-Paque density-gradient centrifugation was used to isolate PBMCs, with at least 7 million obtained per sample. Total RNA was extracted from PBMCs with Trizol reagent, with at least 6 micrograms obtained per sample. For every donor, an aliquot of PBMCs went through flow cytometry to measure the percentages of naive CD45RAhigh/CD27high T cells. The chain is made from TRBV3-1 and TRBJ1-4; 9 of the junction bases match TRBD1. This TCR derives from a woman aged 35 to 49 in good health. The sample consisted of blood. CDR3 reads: CASSKTGGATNEKLFF. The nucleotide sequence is TGTGCCAGCAGCAAGACAGGGGGGGCAACTAATGAAAAACTGTTTTTT.